These 15 T cell receptor beta chains originate from one sample sequenced in a study of T cells in Graves' hyperthyroidism and ophthalmopathy (dated by TCRdb to between 2018 and 2020). Libraries were made using multiplex PCR. Sequencing relied on an Illumina HiSeq 2000. TCR beta CDR3 regions were amplified from RNA transcripts. The TCR CDR3 was subjected to a first round of RT-PCR using the HTBI primer set and the Qiagen OneStep RT-PCR kit. The raw public reads went through TCRdb reprocessing: fastp at Q25, MiXCR clone calling, in-frame beta chains kept. Identical CDR3 protein sequences are pooled into one entry, listed with their most common genes and DNA. The sample has fewer than 600,000 distinct CDR3 sequences on record, 12% to 15% of them singletons. More than 11% of the sample is in the top ten clones. The sample taken for sequencing was blood. These receptors all come from a woman aged 40 to 50 with Graves' hyperthyroidism.

Comment on this clonotype: Relative to the germline gene, one junction end is altered; a read error may explain this. This chain connects TRBV6-1 to TRBJ2-1; D may be TRBD2 (5 bases). This CDR3 has 15 amino acids. CDR1 and CDR2 from the germline V gene are MNHNS and SASEGT. The chain's CDR3 is CASSSTRGGYNEQFF. Here the CDR3 DNA reads TGTGCCAGCAGTTCGACACGAGGAGGCTACAATGAACAGTTCTTC.

The table lists this clonotype with many counts. The CDR3 DNA follows: TGCAGTGCTAGTAGGGGGCGACTTAGCAATCAGCCCCAGCATTTT. Its protein is CSASRGRLSNQPQHF. The V and J genes are TRBV20-1 and TRBJ1-5, with 7 bases lining up with TRBD1. With V trimmed by 3 bases and J by 0 bases, 5 bases remained unmatched. Germline V lookup: CDR1 DFQATT, CDR2 SNEGSKA (reference sequence). The length of the CDR3 is 15 residues.

At least ten counts were recorded for this clonotype. The CDR3 DNA follows: TGTGCCAGCAGTTTATTCGTAGGGCCGAACACTGAAGCTTTCTTT. Translated, it gives CASSLFVGPNTEAFF. V is TRBV28 and J is TRBJ1-1; no firm D call. CDR1 MDHEN and CDR2 SYDVKM come from the germline V gene. With 1 base removed from V and 1 base from J, the gap between germline ends came to 10 bases. This CDR3 has 15 residues.

This clonotype was picked up a small number of times. V is TRBV20-1 and J is TRBJ1-2; 8 bases match TRBD1. The germline gives CDR1 DFQATT, CDR2 SNEGSKA (reference sequence). Trimming at V came to 5 bases and at J to 4 bases, leaving 12 bases not matched to a gene. This CDR3 has 15 amino acids. DNA for the CDR3: TGCAGTGCTGAACAGACAGGGGTTTTTTCCTATGGCTACACCTTC. Its protein product is CSAEQTGVFSYGYTF.

This clonotype was recorded a few times. The chain is built from TRBV29-1 and TRBJ2-3, with a possible D match to TRBD1 (5 bases). Germline V CDR1 and CDR2: SQVTM, ANQGSEA. This CDR3 has 13 amino acids. V was clipped by 3 bases and J by 1 base, with 8 bases between them. The CDR3 reads CSVDRVGTDTQYF. The DNA for the CDR3 is TGCAGCGTTGACAGGGTGGGCACAGATACGCAGTATTTT.

This clonotype has at least ten counts. This chain uses TRBV5-1 with TRBJ1-5; unclear D gene. Trimming pared 0 bases from V and 5 bases from J, leaving 15 bases between. The V gene's germline CDR1 is SGHRS and CDR2 YFSETQ. The CDR3 is made up of 16 amino acids. The CDR3 here is CASSLAFSQTYQPQHF. CDR3 nucleotides: TGCGCCAGCAGCTTGGCATTTTCGCAGACTTATCAGCCCCAGCATTTT.

The chain joins TRBV5-6 to TRBJ1-2; possibly TRBD1 for D (6 bases). Germline V gene lookup returns CDR1 SGHDT and CDR2 YYEEEE. Trimming pared 4 bases from V and 3 bases from J, leaving 13 bases between. The CDR3 spans 14 residues. The CDR3 DNA follows: TGTGCCAGCAGCGGGGATAGGACAGACTATGGCTACACCTTC. It specifies CASSGDRTDYGYTF.

This rearrangement joins TRBV15 to TRBJ2-3; maybe TRBD2 (5 bases). There are 17 residues in the CDR3. From germline, CDR1 is LNHNV and CDR2 YYDKDF (reference sequence). V lost 1 base and J 0 bases, leaving 14 bases between the germline ends. CDR3 nucleotides: TGTGCCACCAGCAGAGTCCAAAGCGGACCTAGCACAGATACGCAGTATTTT. It specifies CATSRVQSGPSTDTQYF.

The V and J genes are TRBV12-3 or TRBV12-4 and TRBJ2-3; D gene ambiguous. V gave up 4 bases and J gave up 2 bases, with 7 bases separating them. This CDR3 region has 13 residues. CDR3 loop: CASSYDNTDTQYF. CDR3 DNA: TGTGCCAGCAGTTATGACAACACAGATACGCAGTATTTT.

In its sample, this clonotype was seen many times. The chain links TRBV6-1 to TRBJ1-1; 7 nucleotides line up with TRBD1. This CDR3 is 15 amino acids long. With V trimmed by 8 bases and J by 0 bases, 9 bases remained unmatched. CDR1 and CDR2 (germline): MNHNS, SASEGT. The CDR3 region is CASRMAGGLNTEAFF. CDR3 bases: TGTGCCAGCCGAATGGCAGGGGGTTTGAACACTGAAGCTTTCTTT.

As for this clonotype: Germline and junction disagree at one end, which may indicate a read error. The rearrangement uses TRBV18 and TRBJ1-3, with 10 bases matching TRBD1. The CDR3 consists of 16 residues. Germline values: CDR1 KGHSH, CDR2 LQKENI. The CDR3 here is CASSPAGQGTGNTIHF. The CDR3 DNA follows: TGTGCCAGCTCACCCGCGGGACAGGGGACTGGAAACACCATACATTTT.

This clonotype was seen repeatedly, ten times or more. V is TRBV24-1 and J is TRBJ2-2; perhaps TRBD2 as D (6 bases). CDR1 and CDR2 from the germline V gene are KGHDR and SFDVKD. The CDR3 contains 13 residues. V was shortened by 9 bases and J by 7 bases, with 14 bases between the two germline ends. CDR3 in amino acids: CATRAGPVGELFF. The CDR3 coding sequence is TGTGCCACCCGTGCGGGGCCCGTCGGGGAGCTGTTTTTT.

This clonotype was seen many times. The CDR3 bases are TGCGCCAGCAGCCCCCTTCCCAGCGGGAGGCCGGTTGGAACAGATACGCAGTATTTT. Its protein product is CASSPLPSGRPVGTDTQYF. The chain employs TRBV5-1 and TRBJ2-3, with TRBD2 matching 9 bases. This CDR3 has 19 amino acids. From germline, CDR1 is SGHRS and CDR2 YFSETQ. V gave up 4 bases and J gave up 3 bases; unmatched junction bases: 18.

In this sample, this clonotype turned up a few times. The V call is TRBV7-9, the J call TRBJ2-2; D ambiguous. Trimming removed 1 base from V and 5 bases from J, with 8 bases in between. The CDR3 contains 14 residues. Germline V gene lookup returns CDR1 SEHNR and CDR2 FQNEAQ (reference sequence). Here the CDR3 DNA reads TGTGCCAGCAGCTTAGGCCTCGAGACCGGGGAGCTGTTTTTT. Translated, it gives CASSLGLETGELFF.

This clonotype occurred many times. This sequence joins TRBV5-6 and TRBJ2-5; 8 nucleotides match TRBD1. The germline CDR1 and CDR2 sequences are SGHDT and YYEEEE. This CDR3 region has 13 residues. Unmatched junction bases numbered 5, after V lost 5 bases and J lost 5 bases. For the CDR3, the DNA is TGTGCCAGCAGGGGGACAGGTTGGGAGACCCAGTACTTC. This encodes CASRGTGWETQYF. The full variable domain, its missing parts supplied by reference TRBV5-6 and TRBJ2-5, is DAGVTQSPTHLIKTRGQQVTLRCSPKSGHDTVSWYQQALGQGPQFIFQYYEEEERQRGNFPDRFSGHQFPNYSSELNVNALLLGDSALYLCASRGTGWETQYFGPGTRLLVL.